These 11 T cell receptor beta chains came from one sample sequenced in a study of prognosis after radiotherapy for stage I lung cancer. Using two-round multiplex PCR, the authors amplified TCR beta CDR3 from genomic DNA. Amplification in first-round PCR relied on primers specific to each TRBV and TRBJ gene. TCRdb passed the multiplex PCR reads through MiXCR, listing each CDR3 protein once. The sample lists tens of thousands of distinct CDR3 sequences, more than 20% occurring once. Sequences were derived from PBMCs, sampled before or after stereotactic body radiation therapy (not recorded which). The receptor set was obtained from a donor at least 50 years old with non-small cell lung cancer.

This clonotype appeared many times. The junction departs from germline at one end; a sequencing error may be responsible. V is TRBV19 and J is TRBJ1-1, with unresolved D. The CDR3 runs 13 residues. Germline V gene data show CDR1 as LNHDA and CDR2 as SQIVND (reference sequence). The CDR3 region has the DNA TGTGCCAGTCGTATGATAGCGGACACTGAAGCTTTCTTT. Translated, it gives CASRMIADTEAFF.

A single count supports this clonotype. A far larger clone is a single base away, which makes a read error likely. The rearrangement joins TRBV6-4 to TRBJ1-5; D ambiguous. The germline gives CDR1 MRHNA, CDR2 SNTAGT. Trimming stripped 5 bases from V and 5 bases from J, with 13 bases between. The CDR3 covers 14 residues. In DNA form, the CDR3 reads TGTGCCAGCAGTTACGACCCGTCTTATCAGCCCCAGCATTTT. Protein sequence: CASSYDPSYQPQHF.

This clonotype was counted ten times or more. The CDR3 loop reads CASSAEGTSTDTQYF. In DNA, the CDR3 is TGTGCCAGCAGTGCGGAGGGGACTAGCACAGATACGCAGTATTTT. The chain links TRBV6-4 to TRBJ2-3; TRBD2 might be the D (6 bases). Germline V lookup: CDR1 MRHNA, CDR2 SNTAGT. CDR3 length: 15 residues. Between the trimmed V and J ends, which lost 4 bases and 0 bases, there was a span of 11 bases.

This clonotype was recorded at least ten times. This chain uses TRBV29-1 with TRBJ2-1; 10 bases align to TRBD1. This CDR3 region has 14 residues. Trimming cost V 6 bases and J 5 bases; bases outside gene matches: 7. CDR1 and CDR2 (germline): SQVTM, ANQGSEA. The DNA for the CDR3 is TGCAGCGTCGGGGACAGGGGTAGGCACAATGAGCAGTTCTTC. Translated, it gives CSVGDRGRHNEQFF.

There are many counts of this clonotype. The V gene is TRBV7-8, the J gene TRBJ2-5; maybe TRBD2 (6 bases). Germline CDR1 and CDR2: SGHVS and FQNEAQ. The germline V and J ends were trimmed by 6 bases and 1 base, with 12 bases remaining between them. The CDR3 is made up of 14 amino acids. CDR3 sequence (DNA): TGTGCCAGCAGTTCCAAGCGGGCCCAAGAGACCCAGTACTTC. Translation: CASSSKRAQETQYF.

This clonotype appeared many times. This chain joins TRBV6-1 and TRBJ2-2, with D hard to call. V was clipped by 2 bases and J by 3 bases, with 16 bases between them. Per the germline V gene, CDR1 is MNHNS and CDR2 is SASEGT. The CDR3 totals 17 residues. The DNA for the CDR3 is TGTGCCAGCAGTGAACGGGCAGGCGAACCGGACACCGGGGAGCTGTTTTTT. Residues: CASSERAGEPDTGELFF.

The sample holds many counts of this clonotype. This sequence joins TRBV20-1 and TRBJ1-3; tentative D call: TRBD1 (6 bases). CDR3 length: 13 amino acids. CDR1 and CDR2 from the germline V gene are DFQATT and SNEGSKA (reference sequence). Trimming took 4 bases from V and 4 from J, leaving 11 bases between them. In nucleotides, the CDR3 is TGCAGTGCTAATGGGAGGGGGGGAAACACCATATATTTT. It encodes CSANGRGGNTIYF.

This clonotype came up many times. The chain employs TRBV11-2 and TRBJ1-2, with 10 bases fitting TRBD1. Trimming cost V 2 bases and J 5 bases; bases outside gene matches: 8. The CDR3 loop spans 16 amino acids. Germline V lookup: CDR1 SGHAT, CDR2 FQNNGV. CDR3 in DNA: TGTGCCAGCAGCTTATCCTCGTCGGGACAGGGGTATGGCTACACCTTC. This codes for CASSLSSSGQGYGYTF.

This clonotype showed up many times. The chain has TRBV6-2 or TRBV6-3 and TRBJ2-3; tentatively, D is TRBD2 (5 bases). Germline CDR1 MNHEY, CDR2 SVGEGT. V gave up 7 bases and J gave up 11 bases, with 16 bases separating them. CDR3 length: 12 amino acids. CDR3 sequence reads: CASNRGVRGQYF. Written as DNA, the CDR3 is TGTGCCAGCAACCGTGGGGTCCGGGGGCAGTATTTT.

V and J are TRBV4-3 and TRBJ2-1, with 9 bases aligning to TRBD2. Germline assignment: CDR1 LGHNA and CDR2 YSLEER. The V segment lost 4 bases and the J segment 5 bases; nucleotides outside the gene matches: 9. The CDR3 is 16 residues long. The CDR3 DNA reads TGCGCCAGCAGCCGGCGACTAGCGGCGCTACACAATGAGCAGTTCTTC. Amino acid sequence: CASSRRLAALHNEQFF.

This clonotype has ten or more counts. The chain is built from TRBV25-1 and TRBJ2-5, with D unresolved. V lost 4 bases and J lost 2, with 14 bases in between. The germline CDR1 and CDR2 sequences are MGHDK and SYGVNS. CDR3 length: 15 residues. CDR3 sequence reads: CASSGHNPPQETQYF. The DNA for the CDR3 is TGTGCCAGCAGTGGGCACAATCCCCCGCAAGAGACCCAGTACTTC.